These 23 T cell receptor beta chains came from one sample sequenced in a study of T-cell reconstitution after alpha-beta-depleted transplantation in children. Preparing the TCRbeta library involved the use of unique molecular identifiers. Via MiXCR, TCRdb re-called the PCR reads, giving one row per CDR3 protein. Among about 150,000 distinct CDR3 sequences, 11% were seen once, and the ten largest hold about 13%. This sample comprised PBMCs, obtained before TCRalphabeta/CD19-depleted stem cell transplant. These receptors were obtained from a boy aged 2 to 10 with acute myeloid leukemia, due to receive a stem cell transplant.

This clonotype has at least ten counts. The rearrangement joins TRBV20-1 to TRBJ2-3; D is perhaps TRBD2 (6 bases). Germline loops: CDR1 DFQATT, CDR2 SNEGSKA (reference sequence). The CDR3 contains 13 residues. The V end lost 6 bases, the J end lost 0 bases, and 10 bases lay between the germline ends. The CDR3 nucleotides read TGCAGTGCCGCGGGACTGAGCACAGATACGCAGTATTTT. It encodes CSAAGLSTDTQYF.

About this clonotype: One base away lies a much larger clone, so this may be a sequencing read error. The DNA for the CDR3 is TGCTGTGCTGGTCTTCCGGGACAGGGTGCAAATCAGCCCCAGCATTTT. Translated: CCAGLPGQGANQPQHF. This chain connects TRBV20-1 to TRBJ1-5, with 9 bases fitting TRBD1. Per the germline V gene, CDR1 is DFQATT and CDR2 is SNEGSKA (reference sequence). The CDR3 sequence is 16 residues long.

This clonotype occurred many times. The genes are TRBV29-1 and TRBJ2-1; D may be TRBD2 (6 bases). Germline V gives CDR1 SQVTM, CDR2 ANQGSEA. This CDR3 has 14 amino acids. V lost 3 bases to trimming and J lost 3 bases, with 12 bases between them. In DNA, the CDR3 is TGCAGCGTTGATTTAACTAGCCACTACAATGAGCAGTTCTTC. Protein sequence: CSVDLTSHYNEQFF.

This clonotype was found many times. V usage is TRBV7-3 and J usage is TRBJ1-3; no definite D call. V lost 5 bases and J lost 3, with 8 bases in between. Germline lookup yields CDR1 SGHTA and CDR2 FQGTGA. CDR3 size: 13 residues. CDR3 DNA sequence: TGTGCCAGCAGCCTGGGCCGTGGAAACACCATATATTTT. Its translation is CASSLGRGNTIYF.

This clonotype was picked up many times. The rearrangement joins TRBV2 to TRBJ1-5; D may be TRBD1 (6 bases). Looked up from germline, CDR1 is SNHLY and CDR2 is FYNNEI. The CDR3 has 14 amino acids. V lost 4 bases, J lost 8 bases, and 15 bases lay in between. The CDR3 sequence: CASSGQEIYEPQHF. The DNA of the CDR3 is TGTGCCAGCAGTGGACAGGAAATTTATGAGCCCCAGCATTTT.

This clonotype was seen at least ten times. CDR3 bases: TGTGCCAGCAGCGACGCTACCGGGACAGATTACAATGAGCAGTTCTTC. As protein: CASSDATGTDYNEQFF. The chain combines TRBV7-8 with TRBJ2-1; TRBD1 matches at 7 bases. The germline V gene has CDR1 SGHVS and CDR2 FQNEAQ. The CDR3 has 16 amino acids. V dropped 5 bases and J dropped 4; count of bases not matched to a gene: 11.

This clonotype has at least ten counts. The chain carries TRBV12-5 and TRBJ2-2; 7 nucleotides align to TRBD2. This CDR3 is 16 amino acids long. Unmatched junction bases numbered 9, after V lost 2 bases and J lost 6 bases. CDR1 LGHNT and CDR2 FRNRAP come from the germline V gene. The CDR3 sequence: CASGLPGGIVAGELFF. The CDR3 DNA reads TGTGCTAGTGGTTTGCCGGGGGGTATCGTCGCCGGGGAGCTGTTTTTT.

This clonotype came up many times. The chain employs TRBV28 and TRBJ2-1, with D maybe TRBD2 (6 bases). The length of the CDR3 is 13 residues. CDR1 is MDHEN, CDR2 SYDVKM, per germline. The V gene lost 10 bases and the J gene lost 5 bases, with 15 bases spanning the gap. DNA for the CDR3: TGTGCCACCGCACTCAGGGAGGACAATGAGCAGTTCTTC. Amino acids: CATALREDNEQFF.

This clonotype was counted ten times or more. The V call is TRBV5-1, the J call TRBJ1-1; TRBD1 matches at 9 bases. J was trimmed by 3 bases and V by 1 base; bases with no gene match: 7. Looked up from germline, CDR1 is SGHRS and CDR2 is YFSETQ. This CDR3 has 16 amino acids. The CDR3 bases are TGCGCCAGCAGCTTGACAGGACAGGGGTTGGACACTGAAGCTTTCTTT. It encodes CASSLTGQGLDTEAFF.

This clonotype was picked up one time. This may be a read error: a much more frequent sequence differs by one nucleotide. The conserved final phenylalanine or tryptophan is absent from the CDR3, which likely points to a read error. The chain joins TRBV5-1 to TRBJ1-6, with a tentative D call TRBD1 (5 bases). The CDR3 contains 13 residues. The germline V and J ends were trimmed by 1 base and 7 bases, with 6 bases remaining between them. CDR1 SGHRS and CDR2 YFSETQ come from the germline V gene. The CDR3 nucleotides are TGCGCCAGCAGCTTGTGGGACAATTCACCCCTCCACTAT. The encoded protein is CASSLWDNSPLHY.

In its sample, this clonotype was seen many times. The CDR3 DNA sequence: TGTGCCAGCAGTTTGGGGGGATCGGGTGGCTATGGCTACACCTTC. This codes for CASSLGGSGGYGYTF. This rearrangement joins TRBV27 to TRBJ1-2; D is possibly TRBD1 (5 bases). The germline V gene encodes CDR1 MNHEY and CDR2 SMNVEV (reference sequence). Trimming removed 3 bases from V and 4 bases from J, with 15 bases in between. The CDR3 covers 15 residues.

The table lists this clonotype with many counts. The genes are TRBV30 and TRBJ2-1; TRBD2 is a possible D gene (6 bases). With 1 base removed from V and 2 bases from J, the gap between germline ends came to 12 bases. Germline assignment: CDR1 GTSNPN and CDR2 SVGIG (reference sequence). The CDR3 runs 15 residues. CDR3: CAWSDGLRAYNEQFF. The CDR3 DNA follows: TGTGCCTGGAGTGACGGACTAAGGGCCTACAATGAGCAGTTCTTC.

This clonotype was seen many times. CDR3 coding DNA: TGTGCCAGCCGACTGGGCGGGAGAGGCGTTTTACGTGGAGATACGCAGTATTTT. Protein sequence: CASRLGGRGVLRGDTQYF. The chain joins TRBV7-8 to TRBJ2-3; 7 positions match TRBD2. CDR1 is SGHVS and CDR2 is FQNEAQ in the germline V gene. V dropped 8 bases and J dropped 5; count of bases not matched to a gene: 22. The CDR3 contains 18 residues.

This clonotype was recorded at least ten times. The chain joins TRBV10-3 to TRBJ2-3, with D possibly TRBD2 on 6 matching bases. Trimming took 0 bases from V and 0 from J, leaving 16 bases between them. Germline CDR1 ENHRY, CDR2 SYGVKD. This CDR3 comprises 18 residues. CDR3 coding DNA: TGTGCCATCAGTGAGTCCTCGTTTAGCGGCTCTAGCACAGATACGCAGTATTTT. Translating it yields CAISESSFSGSSTDTQYF.

In this sample, this clonotype turned up a few times. A much larger clone lies one base from this, so it may be a read error. CDR3 sequence (DNA): TGCAGCGTTGCCCCGGGGGGATATGGCGACACCTTC. Translated, it gives CSVAPGGYGDTF. This rearrangement joins TRBV29-1 to TRBJ1-2, with D perhaps TRBD1 (5 bases). The CDR3 loop spans 12 amino acids. CDR1 is SQVTM and CDR2 is ANQGSEA in the germline V gene.

This chain uses TRBV5-1 with TRBJ2-2; maybe TRBD1 (6 bases). CDR3 length: 15 amino acids. V lost 0 bases to trimming and J lost 5 bases, with 11 bases between them. CDR1 and CDR2 from the germline V gene are SGHRS and YFSETQ. The CDR3 here is CASSLGGGDTGELFF. The CDR3 nucleotides are TGCGCCAGCAGCTTGGGAGGGGGAGATACCGGGGAGCTGTTTTTT.

This clonotype has ten or more counts. This chain joins TRBV20-1 and TRBJ1-4, with D possibly matching TRBD1 (5 bases). In germline, CDR1 is DFQATT, CDR2 SNEGSKA (reference sequence). V dropped 6 bases and J dropped 0 bases, with 14 bases sitting between them. This CDR3 is 15 amino acids long. CDR3 DNA sequence: TGCAGTGCAAGATCCTGGGGGGCAACTAATGAAAAACTGTTTTTT. Translation: CSARSWGATNEKLFF.

This clonotype has ten or more counts. The chain recombines TRBV7-6 with TRBJ2-5; 10 bases fit TRBD2. The CDR3 is 14 residues long. Trimming at V came to 4 bases and at J to 4 bases, leaving 3 bases not matched to a gene. CDR1 is SGHVS and CDR2 is FNYEAQ in the germline V gene. CDR3 coding DNA: TGTGCCAGCAGCTGGACTAGCGGTATAGAGACCCAGTACTTC. This encodes CASSWTSGIETQYF.

The table lists this clonotype with many counts. This sequence joins TRBV7-8 and TRBJ2-1; no reliable D call. CDR1 and CDR2 from the germline V gene are SGHVS and FQNEAQ. The V end was cut by 1 base, the J end by 6 bases, with 10 bases between. The CDR3 has 14 amino acids. The CDR3 here is CASSLDPVSNEQFF. The CDR3 bases are TGTGCCAGCAGCTTAGATCCGGTCTCCAATGAGCAGTTCTTC.

This clonotype was counted ten times or more. V is TRBV6-1 and J is TRBJ2-3, with D perhaps assigned TRBD1 or TRBD2 (5 bases each). Germline lookup yields CDR1 MNHNS and CDR2 SASEGT. Between the trimmed V and J ends, which lost 6 bases and 5 bases, there was a span of 18 bases. The CDR3 is made up of 15 amino acids. CDR3 residues: CASRALRGIGDTQYF. The CDR3 region has the DNA TGTGCCAGCAGGGCCTTGAGGGGTATAGGAGATACGCAGTATTTT.

This clonotype was recorded at least ten times. CDR3 amino acids: CSVARAEVMEQFF. As DNA, the CDR3 is TGCAGCGTTGCGAGGGCGGAGGTAATGGAGCAGTTCTTC. This chain uses TRBV29-1 with TRBJ2-1, with a possible D match to TRBD2 (5 bases). Trimming took off 4 bases at V and 10 bases at J, with 17 bases between the two ends. The V gene's germline CDR1 is SQVTM and CDR2 ANQGSEA. The CDR3 loop spans 13 amino acids.

In its sample, this clonotype was seen many times. The V and J genes are TRBV20-1 and TRBJ1-5, with D tentatively TRBD1 (6 bases). V was clipped by 5 bases and J by 0 bases, with 14 bases between them. The germline CDR1 and CDR2 sequences are DFQATT and SNEGSKA (reference sequence). There are 15 residues in the CDR3. The chain's CDR3 is CSARRGLYSNQPQHF. In DNA, the CDR3 is TGCAGTGCTCGACGGGGGCTTTATAGCAATCAGCCCCAGCATTTT.

The rearrangement uses TRBV4-1 and TRBJ2-3; the match to TRBD2 covers 9 bases. The CDR3 spans 17 residues. The germline V gene has CDR1 MGHRA and CDR2 YSYEKL. The V segment lost 1 base and the J segment 2 bases; nucleotides outside the gene matches: 7. The CDR3 loop is CASSQALAGLITDTQYF. The CDR3 DNA is TGCGCCAGCAGCCAAGCCCTAGCGGGACTGATCACAGATACGCAGTATTTT.